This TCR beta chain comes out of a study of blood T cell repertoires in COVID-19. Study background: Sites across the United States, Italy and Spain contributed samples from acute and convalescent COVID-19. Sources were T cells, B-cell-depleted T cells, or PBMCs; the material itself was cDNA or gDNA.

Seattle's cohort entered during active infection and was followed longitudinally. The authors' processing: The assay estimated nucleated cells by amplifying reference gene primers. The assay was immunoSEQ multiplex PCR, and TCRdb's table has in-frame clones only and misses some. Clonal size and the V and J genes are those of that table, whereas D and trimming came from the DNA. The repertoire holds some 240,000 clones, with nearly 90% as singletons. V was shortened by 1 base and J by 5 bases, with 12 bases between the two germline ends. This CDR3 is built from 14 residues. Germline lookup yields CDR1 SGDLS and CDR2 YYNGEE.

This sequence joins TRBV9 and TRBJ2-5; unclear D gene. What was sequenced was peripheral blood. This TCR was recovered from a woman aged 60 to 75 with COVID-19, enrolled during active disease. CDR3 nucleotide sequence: TGTGCCAGCAGCGTAAATGGCCGTTCCGAGACCCAGTACTTC. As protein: CASSVNGRSETQYF.